Below are 22 T cell receptor beta chains sequenced from a single sample in a study of blood T cell repertoires in COVID-19. TCRdb's table, derived via immunoSEQ multiplex PCR, lists solely in-frame clones and lacks some. This table has about 83,000 clones, 88% appearing once. The sample was peripheral blood. These TCRs come from a human donor in a cohort sampled during active COVID-19.

The chain recombines TRBV15 with TRBJ1-2; 8 bases match TRBD1. Losses at the gene ends were 1 base for V and 8 bases for J; bases not matched to a gene: 6. Germline V gene sequence: CDR1 LNHNV, CDR2 YYDKDF (reference sequence). This CDR3 has 14 residues. The CDR3: CATSRVQGARGYTF. As DNA, the CDR3 is TGTGCCACCAGCAGAGTCCAGGGGGCTCGGGGCTACACCTTC.

V is TRBV5-1 and J is TRBJ1-1; 7 bases fit TRBD1. The CDR3 covers 15 residues. V lost 2 bases, J lost 4 bases, and 8 bases stayed unmatched. Germline assignment: CDR1 SGHRS and CDR2 YFSETQ. CDR3 region: CASSFLWTGTTEAFF. Here the CDR3 DNA reads TGCGCCAGCAGCTTCCTCTGGACAGGAACCACTGAAGCTTTCTTT.

Comments on this clone: One junction end disagrees with the germline gene, perhaps due to a read error. V and J are TRBV13 and TRBJ2-1, with 11 nucleotides matching TRBD2. The germline V gene has CDR1 PRHDT and CDR2 FYEKMQ (reference sequence). CDR3 length: 15 amino acids. CDR3 in amino acids: CASSLGTSGYNEQFF. In DNA, the CDR3 is TGTGCCAGCAGCCTAGGGACTAGCGGTTACAATGAGCAGTTCTTC.

This clone was seen just once. V gene TRBV2 combines with J gene TRBJ1-1; 7 bases fit TRBD1. The CDR3 runs 13 residues. Losses at the gene ends were 7 bases for V and 4 bases for J; bases not matched to a gene: 6. Germline CDR1 and CDR2: SNHLY and FYNNEI. CDR3 loop: CASTDRQGTEAFF. The CDR3 DNA is TGTGCCAGCACGGACAGGCAGGGCACTGAAGCTTTCTTT. The whole variable domain, filled in from reference TRBV2 and TRBJ1-1, reads EPEVTQTPSHQVTQMGQEVILRCVPISNHLYFYWYRQILGQKVEFLVSFYNNEISEKSEIFDDQFSVERPDGSNFTLKIRSTKLEDSAMYFCASTDRQGTEAFFGQGTRLTVV.

The V and J genes are TRBV18 and TRBJ2-7; 13 positions agree with TRBD2. CDR3 length equals 15 residues. Trimming took 2 bases from V and 2 from J; bases not matched to a gene: 0. Germline loops: CDR1 KGHSH, CDR2 LQKENI. CDR3 sequence: CASSPGTSGAYEQYF. CDR3 nucleotide sequence: TGTGCCAGCTCACCAGGGACTAGCGGGGCCTACGAGCAGTACTTC. The variable domain in full, completed from reference TRBV18 and TRBJ2-7, reads NAGVMQNPRHLVRRRGQEARLRCSPMKGHSHVYWYRQLPEEGLKFMVYLQKENIIDESGMPKERFSAEFPKEGPSILRIQQVVRGDSAAYFCASSPGTSGAYEQYFGPGTRLTVT.

This chain uses TRBV14 with TRBJ1-2; 7 nucleotides match TRBD1. Germline V gives CDR1 SGHDN, CDR2 FVKESK. Trimming removed 6 bases from V and 4 bases from J; junction bases left unmatched: 11. The CDR3 is 15 residues long. The DNA of the CDR3 is TGTGCCAGCAGGAAAACAGGGGACCTAGGCTATGGCTACACCTTC. It yields the protein CASRKTGDLGYGYTF.

There are a few counts of this clone. This sequence joins TRBV7-9 and TRBJ1-2; the D gene is possibly TRBD1 (5 bases). The CDR3 loop spans 15 amino acids. The V end was cut by 6 bases, the J end by 3 bases, with 17 bases between. The germline CDR1 and CDR2 sequences are SEHNR and FQNEAQ (reference sequence). In nucleotides, the CDR3 is TGTGCCAGCAGTTCCCGGGCCGGAGGGGACTATGGCTACACCTTC. It yields the protein CASSSRAGGDYGYTF.

This chain connects TRBV18 to TRBJ1-5; maybe TRBD1 (6 bases). The V gene's germline CDR1 is KGHSH and CDR2 LQKENI. V was trimmed by 3 bases and J by 3 bases, leaving 9 bases between them. The CDR3 consists of 14 residues. In DNA form, the CDR3 reads TGTGCCAGCTCACCGGACAGAACCAATCAGCCCCAGCATTTT. Translating gives CASSPDRTNQPQHF.

The rearrangement links TRBV7-2 to TRBJ2-7; D not resolved. Germline CDR1 is SGHTA and CDR2 is FQGNSA. V gave up 5 bases and J gave up 0 bases, with 11 bases separating them. CDR3 length: 14 amino acids. The CDR3 loop reads CASSPDLSSYEQYF. Written as DNA, the CDR3 is TGTGCCAGCAGCCCAGACTTGAGCTCCTACGAGCAGTACTTC.

This chain joins TRBV7-8 and TRBJ1-2; TRBD1 matches at 9 bases. The CDR3 length is 16 residues. Germline V gene lookup returns CDR1 SGHVS and CDR2 FQNEAQ. Germline trimming cut 4 bases from V and 4 bases from J; bases unmatched to any gene: 10. DNA for the CDR3: TGTGCCAGCAGCTCGGACAGGGGAACGACCTCCTATGGCTACACCTTC. Translation gives CASSSDRGTTSYGYTF.

This clone is a singleton in its sample. The CDR3 DNA is TGTGCCAGCAAGAGGGCGGGAAGGCCAGATACGCAGTATTTT. Translated: CASKRAGRPDTQYF. The chain employs TRBV18 and TRBJ2-3; the D gene is possibly TRBD2 (6 bases). This CDR3 contains 14 residues. CDR1 is KGHSH, CDR2 LQKENI, per germline. Trimming pared 8 bases from V and 4 bases from J, leaving 16 bases between.

The table lists this clone with a few counts. CDR3 nucleotide sequence: TGCGCCAGCAGCCAAGACCCCAGGGGTAGGTTAGGTGGCTACACCTTC. The encoded protein is CASSQDPRGRLGGYTF. The genes are TRBV4-3 and TRBJ1-2; possibly TRBD1 for D (6 bases). Trimming cost V 0 bases and J 7 bases, with 18 bases left between them. CDR3 length equals 16 residues. Germline V CDR1 and CDR2: LGHNA, YSLEER.

This rearrangement joins TRBV2 to TRBJ2-7; 7 nucleotides agree with TRBD2. CDR3 length: 13 residues. V dropped 1 base and J dropped 5; count of bases not matched to a gene: 2. Germline V gene lookup returns CDR1 SNHLY and CDR2 FYNNEI. CDR3 nucleotides: TGTGCCAGCAGTGAAGAGAGCGGGGACGAGCAGTACTTC. It yields the protein CASSEESGDEQYF.

This chain links TRBV19 with TRBJ2-2, with 11 bases that match TRBD2. Looked up from germline, CDR1 is LNHDA and CDR2 is SQIVND (reference sequence). V lost 5 bases to trimming and J lost 3 bases; unmatched junction nucleotides: 5. This CDR3 spans 16 amino acids. CDR3 protein: CASSLRTSGYTGELFF. The CDR3 DNA reads TGTGCCAGTAGTCTAAGGACTAGCGGGTACACCGGGGAGCTGTTTTTT.

CDR3: CASSPGQGRERNTEAFF. The DNA of the CDR3 is TGTGCCAGCTCACCGGGACAGGGACGGGAACGGAACACTGAAGCTTTCTTT. This sequence joins TRBV18 and TRBJ1-1; 9 bases align to TRBD1. The CDR3 extends over 17 amino acids. Germline loops: CDR1 KGHSH, CDR2 LQKENI. With 3 bases clipped from V and 1 base from J, the junction kept 9 bases outside the gene matches.

The chain recombines TRBV5-4 with TRBJ2-1; 8 positions match TRBD1. V trimming: 1 base; J trimming: 7 bases; junction bases outside the gene matches: 4. Germline CDR1 and CDR2: SGHNT and YYREEE (reference sequence). The CDR3 loop spans 14 amino acids. Here the CDR3 DNA reads TGTGCCAGCAGCTTGTCGGGGACAGGTAATGAGCAGTTCTTC. Translated: CASSLSGTGNEQFF.

This clone was seen once. The rearrangement uses TRBV6-2 or TRBV6-3 and TRBJ1-4, with TRBD1 matching over 11 bases. Germline assignment: CDR1 MNHEY and CDR2 SVGEGT. V dropped 5 bases and J dropped 1; count of bases not matched to a gene: 9. The CDR3 is 18 residues long. CDR3 residues: CASSPGQGVGRTNEKLFF. CDR3 nucleotides: TGTGCCAGCAGTCCGGGACAGGGGGTAGGAAGAACTAATGAAAAACTGTTTTTT.

The chain carries TRBV2 and TRBJ2-3; perhaps TRBD2 as D (6 bases). The CDR3 extends over 15 amino acids. The germline V gene encodes CDR1 SNHLY and CDR2 FYNNEI. Trimming left V 3 bases short and J 0 bases short, with 10 bases between. The CDR3 reads CASSEGGASTDTQYF. CDR3 bases: TGTGCCAGCAGTGAGGGCGGGGCCAGCACAGATACGCAGTATTTT. The full variable domain, completed using reference TRBV2 and TRBJ2-3, is EPEVTQTPSHQVTQMGQEVILRCVPISNHLYFYWYRQILGQKVEFLVSFYNNEISEKSEIFDDQFSVERPDGSNFTLKIRSTKLEDSAMYFCASSEGGASTDTQYFGPGTRLTVL.

The chain joins TRBV14 to TRBJ1-6; 10 positions match TRBD1. Trimming took 4 bases from V and 9 from J; bases not matched to a gene: 3. Germline CDR1 reads SGHDN; CDR2 reads FVKESK. This CDR3 has 14 amino acids. CDR3 bases: TGTGCCAGCAGCCCGACAGGGGGCATTTCACCCCTCCACTTT. Its protein is CASSPTGGISPLHF.

The rearrangement links TRBV9 to TRBJ2-7, with TRBD2 matching over 13 bases. The ends lost 1 base at V and 3 bases at J; junction bases unmatched: 4. CDR3 size: 16 residues. Germline CDR1 reads SGDLS; CDR2 reads YYNGEE. The CDR3 sequence is CASSVSGTSGIYEQYF. The CDR3 coding sequence is TGTGCCAGCAGCGTATCCGGGACTAGCGGGATCTACGAGCAGTACTTC.

This chain joins TRBV10-3 and TRBJ2-1; 11 bases align to TRBD2. Germline V gene lookup returns CDR1 ENHRY and CDR2 SYGVKD. The junction had 7 bases not matched to a gene; V was cut back by 5 bases and J by 7 bases. The CDR3 has 15 residues. The CDR3 loop is CAISLTSGSLNEQFF. The CDR3 DNA reads TGTGCCATCAGTTTAACTAGCGGGAGTTTAAATGAGCAGTTCTTC.

J is TRBJ1-6 and V is TRBV14; TRBD1 might be the D (5 bases). Germline lookup yields CDR1 SGHDN and CDR2 FVKESK. V lost 3 bases and J lost 9, with 12 bases in between. This CDR3 has 14 amino acids. CDR3 coding DNA: TGTGCCAGCAGCCATCAGGGTTTAAGTTCACCCCTCCACTTT. This sequence encodes CASSHQGLSSPLHF.